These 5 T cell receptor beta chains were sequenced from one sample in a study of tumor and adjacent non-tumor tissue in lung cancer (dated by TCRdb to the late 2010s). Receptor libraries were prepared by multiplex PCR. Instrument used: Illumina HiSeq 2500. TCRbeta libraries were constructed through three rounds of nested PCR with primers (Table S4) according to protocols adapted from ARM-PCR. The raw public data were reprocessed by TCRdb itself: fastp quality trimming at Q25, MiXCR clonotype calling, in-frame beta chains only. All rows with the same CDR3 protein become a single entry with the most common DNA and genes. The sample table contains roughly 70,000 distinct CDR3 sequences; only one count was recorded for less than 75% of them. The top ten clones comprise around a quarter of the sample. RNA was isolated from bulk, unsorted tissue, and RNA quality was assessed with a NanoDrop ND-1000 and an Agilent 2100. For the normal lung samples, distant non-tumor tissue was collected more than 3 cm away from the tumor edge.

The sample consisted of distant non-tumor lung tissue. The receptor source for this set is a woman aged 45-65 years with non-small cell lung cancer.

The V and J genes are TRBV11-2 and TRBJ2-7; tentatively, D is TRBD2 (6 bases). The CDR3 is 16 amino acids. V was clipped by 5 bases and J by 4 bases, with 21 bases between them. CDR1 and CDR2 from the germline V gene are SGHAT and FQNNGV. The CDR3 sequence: CASSLVSSGRRYEQYF. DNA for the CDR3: TGTGCCAGCAGCCTAGTGAGTAGCGGCCGGAGATACGAGCAGTACTTC. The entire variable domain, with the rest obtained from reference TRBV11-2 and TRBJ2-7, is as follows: EAGVAQSPRYKIIEKRQSVAFWCNPISGHATLYWYQQILGQGPKLLIQFQNNGVVDDSQLPKDRFSAERLKGVDSTLKIQPAKLEDSAVYLCASSLVSSGRRYEQYFGPGTRLTVT.

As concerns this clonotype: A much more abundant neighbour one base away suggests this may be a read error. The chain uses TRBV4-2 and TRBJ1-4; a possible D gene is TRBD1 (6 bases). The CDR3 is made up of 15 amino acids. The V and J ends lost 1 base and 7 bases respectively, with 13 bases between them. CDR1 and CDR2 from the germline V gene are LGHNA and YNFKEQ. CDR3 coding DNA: TGTGCCAGCAGCCAAGCGTCAGGGACAAGTGAAAAACTGTTTTTT. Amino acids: CASSQASGTSEKLFF.

The CDR3 loop is CSVLETSGLTDEQFF. In DNA, the CDR3 is TGCAGTGTGCTTGAGACTAGCGGACTCACTGATGAGCAGTTCTTC. The chain couples TRBV20-1 to TRBJ2-1; 9 nucleotides align to TRBD2. CDR1 and CDR2 from the germline V gene are DFQATT and SNEGSKA (reference sequence). V lost 7 bases to trimming and J lost 8 bases; unmatched junction nucleotides: 15. There are 15 residues in the CDR3.

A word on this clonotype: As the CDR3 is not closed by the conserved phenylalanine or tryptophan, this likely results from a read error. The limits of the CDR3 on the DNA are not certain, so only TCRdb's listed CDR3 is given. This CDR3 reads CSVTLAGGPYEQYY. This chain links TRBV29-1 with TRBJ2-7; TRBD2, the table's D call, was not compared with the DNA. Germline-derived CDR1 and CDR2 are SQVTM and ANQGSEA. A total of 14 residues make up the CDR3, ends included.

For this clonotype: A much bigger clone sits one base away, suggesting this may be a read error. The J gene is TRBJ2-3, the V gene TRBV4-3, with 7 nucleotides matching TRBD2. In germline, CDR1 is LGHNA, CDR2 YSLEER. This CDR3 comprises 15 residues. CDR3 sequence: CASSPSAGATDAQYF. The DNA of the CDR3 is TGCGCCAGCAGCCCTAGCGCGGGAGCCACAGATGCGCAGTATTTT.